This T cell receptor beta chain was sequenced for a study of Tregs in tolerant kidney transplant recipients. Study-wide findings and caveats: Expanding Tregs on activated donor B cells appeared to best identify donor-specific TCRbeta clones. The small number of patients limits these findings pending further validation. Biological reproducibility was not directly addressed in this study.

Remarks on this clone: The antigen is undetermined.

The method was immunoSEQ multiplex PCR; TCRdb's version includes in-frame clones alone and lacks a portion of them. The sample lists some 110,000 clones, roughly 93% occurring once. J gave up 5 bases and V 7 bases, and 4 bases lay outside the gene matches. Germline CDR1 is DFQATT and CDR2 is SNEGSKA (reference sequence). CDR3 size: 11 residues. The sequencing input was CD4+ T cells from blood. The clonotype was recovered from a human donor in good health. The rearrangement uses TRBV20-1 and TRBJ2-5; the match to TRBD1 covers 7 bases. CDR3 sequence reads: CSVDRSETQYF. The CDR3 region has the DNA TGCAGTGTGGACAGGTCGGAGACCCAGTACTTC.